The 4 T cell receptor beta chains below come from one sample, sequenced in a study of shared clonotypes between healthy human individuals. Naive CD8 populations comprised CD45RO-negative cells positively selected for CCR7, excluding terminally differentiated effector memory CD45RA+ cells. Using immunoSEQ multiplex PCR, the repertoire was profiled, and TCRdb retains in-frame clones only, with some absent. This table holds about 2 million clones, around 96% found once. Sequences were obtained from naive CD8+ T cells sorted from blood. These receptors were collected from a young man in good health.

This clone occurred once. The chain recombines TRBV27 with TRBJ2-7, with D perhaps TRBD1 (7 bases). Germline V gene data show CDR1 as MNHEY and CDR2 as SMNVEV (reference sequence). The CDR3 is 15 residues long. V shed 3 bases and J shed 4 bases, with 16 bases lying between them. The CDR3: CASSFWDRGGYEQYF. CDR3 sequence (DNA): TGTGCCAGCAGTTTCTGGGACAGAGGGGGGTACGAGCAGTACTTC.

As to this clone: This CDR3 is also generated by other DNA sequences in the sample. This rearrangement joins TRBV27 to TRBJ2-7; D ambiguous. The CDR3 length is 14 residues. Trimming left V 3 bases short and J 0 bases short, with 9 bases between. Germline CDR1 is MNHEY and CDR2 is SMNVEV (reference sequence). CDR3 nucleotides: TGTGCCAGCAGTTTCTCTGGTCCCTCCTACGAGCAGTACTTC. Residues: CASSFSGPSYEQYF.

Only a few counts were recorded for this clone. The gene calls are TRBV7-2 and TRBJ1-6, with D unclear. The CDR3 extends over 16 amino acids. The V end was cut by 5 bases, the J end by 2 bases, with 13 bases between. CDR1 and CDR2 (germline): SGHTA, FQGNSA. The CDR3 DNA sequence: TGTGCCAGCAGCCAGAACCCACAGACCTATAATTCACCCCTCCACTTT. Translating gives CASSQNPQTYNSPLHF.

The chain joins TRBV11-2 to TRBJ2-5; TRBD1 might be the D (5 bases). The V gene lost 3 bases and the J gene lost 4 bases, with 12 bases spanning the gap. This CDR3 has 14 amino acids. The germline CDR1 and CDR2 sequences are SGHAT and FQNNGV. DNA of the CDR3: TGTGCCAGCAGCTTTTTGGGTAGGGGAGAGACCCAGTACTTC. Its protein is CASSFLGRGETQYF.